This is a list of T cell receptor beta chains from one sample in a study of a mutant IDH1 vaccine in newly diagnosed glioma. Clones were sequenced by immunoSEQ multiplex PCR, and TCRdb holds only the in-frame ones, with some missing. The sample includes approximately 80,000 clones, around nine tenths of them seen just once. These receptors lack a known antigen. The source material was PBMCs, sampled from a glioma patient whose treatment included an IDH1 peptide vaccine. The receptors were sampled from a woman in her forties or fifties with glioma. Both conserved end residues are part of each CDR3. A D gene is named only where the DNA matches it firmly. The size field is filled for only some rows; it gives once, few, many or a size class.

D | J | V | size | DNA | CDR3
TRBD2 | TRBJ2-3 | TRBV18 | . | TGTGCCAGCTCACCAAAGGGACTAGCGGGCACAGATACACAGTATTTT | CASSPKGLAGTDTQYF
. | TRBJ2-3 | TRBV7-6 | . | TGTGCCAGCAGCTTTAACTACCGTAGGGGGGGAGATACGCAGTATTTT | CASSFNYRRGGDTQYF
. | TRBJ2-7 | TRBV19 | . | TGTGCCAGTAGTATAATTGCGGAGTCCTACGAGCAGTACTTC | CASSIIAESYEQYF
TRBD2 | TRBJ2-7 | TRBV30 | . | TGTGCCTGGGATGTAGGGACTAGCGGGATAGAGGGGCAGTACTTC | CAWDVGTSGIEGQYF
. | TRBJ1-4 | TRBV30 | once | TGTGCCTGGAGTGTGCGTCCAGGTCTCAAACTGTTTTTT | CAWSVRPGLKLFF
TRBD1 | TRBJ2-7 | TRBV7-6 | . | TGTGCCAGCAGCCACAGGGGAGCCTACGAGCAGTACTTC | CASSHRGAYEQYF
. | TRBJ1-1 | TRBV28 | . | TGTGCCAGCAGTTTAACGGGGATATTGAACACTGAAGCTTTCTTT | CASSLTGILNTEAFF
. | TRBJ2-2 | TRBV6-4 | . | TGTGCCAGCAGTCTCTTCCCGGACAGCCCGAACACCGGGGAGCTGTTTTTT | CASSLFPDSPNTGELFF
TRBD2 | TRBJ2-5 | TRBV28 | . | TGTGCCAGCAGTTTACCTCCCGGGAGGGCCCAGTACTTC | CASSLPPGRAQYF
. | TRBJ1-3 | TRBV6-1 | . | TGTGCCAGCAGTGAAAGGTCGGGGGGCGCGGGAAACACCATATATTTT | CASSERSGGAGNTIYF
. | TRBJ2-1 | TRBV25-1 | . | TGTGCCACCGCTCAACAGGGTAATGAGCAGTTCTTC | CATAQQGNEQFF
. | TRBJ1-4 | TRBV7-9 | few | TGTGCCAGCGGTACGAGACGTAGTGAAAAACTGTTTTTT | CASGTRRSEKLFF